The source of this T cell receptor (beta chain) is a study of patients and donors after allogeneic stem cell transplantation. Each CDR3 protein gets one entry after TCRdb re-called the RT-PCR reads with MiXCR. The sample has roughly 250,000 distinct CDR3 sequences, around an eighth seen once. This clonotype was observed a handful of times. Sequenced input: blood, either unsorted or a sorted T cell fraction (not recorded which). The sequence was collected from a human donor who was either an allogeneic HSCT recipient or a stem cell or donor lymphocyte infusion donor (not recorded which). It is not recorded whose cells these are; they may come from a transplant donor.

CDR3 DNA sequence: TGCGCCAGCAGCTTGGGGGCAGTCAAAGAGACCCAGTACTTC. Amino acids: CASSLGAVKETQYF. This rearrangement joins TRBV5-1 to TRBJ2-5; D is unclear. The CDR3 is 14 residues long. The germline gives CDR1 SGHRS, CDR2 YFSETQ. Trimming shortened V by 0 bases and J by 3 bases, and 9 bases separated the two germline ends.